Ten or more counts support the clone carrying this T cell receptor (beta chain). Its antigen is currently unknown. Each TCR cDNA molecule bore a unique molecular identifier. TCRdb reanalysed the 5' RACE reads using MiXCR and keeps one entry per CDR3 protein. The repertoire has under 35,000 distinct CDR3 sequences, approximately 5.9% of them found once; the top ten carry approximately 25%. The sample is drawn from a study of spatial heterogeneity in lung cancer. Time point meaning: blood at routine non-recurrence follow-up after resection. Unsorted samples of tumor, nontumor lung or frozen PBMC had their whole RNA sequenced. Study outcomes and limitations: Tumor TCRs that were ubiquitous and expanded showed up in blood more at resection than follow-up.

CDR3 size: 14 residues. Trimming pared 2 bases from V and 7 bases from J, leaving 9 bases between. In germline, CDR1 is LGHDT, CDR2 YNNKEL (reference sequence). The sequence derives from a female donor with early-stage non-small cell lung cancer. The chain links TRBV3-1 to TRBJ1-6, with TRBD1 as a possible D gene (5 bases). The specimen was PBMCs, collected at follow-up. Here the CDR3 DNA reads TGTGCCAGCAGCCAAACCGGGACGAATTCACCCCTCCACTTT. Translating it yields CASSQTGTNSPLHF.